Presented here are 18 T cell receptor beta chains from one specimen sequenced in a study of shared clonotypes between healthy human individuals. The method was immunoSEQ multiplex PCR; TCRdb's version includes in-frame clones alone and lacks a portion of them. Among about 650,000 clones listed, roughly 95% were seen once. It was CD45RO-negative cells, positively selected for CCR7, that made up naive CD8 cells, with terminally differentiated effector memory CD45RA+ cells excluded. The sequencing input was naive CD8+ T cells sorted from blood. Receptor source: a woman in her thirties in good health.

V usage is TRBV4-2 and J usage is TRBJ2-3; 8 nucleotides line up with TRBD1. The CDR3 is 17 residues long. Trimming cost V 4 bases and J 4 bases; bases outside gene matches: 13. Germline values: CDR1 LGHNA, CDR2 YNFKEQ. CDR3 sequence reads: CASSPIPVGQGSDTQYF. The CDR3 DNA is TGTGCCAGCAGCCCAATCCCGGTCGGACAGGGTTCAGATACGCAGTATTTT.

The chain carries TRBV27 and TRBJ2-7; TRBD2 matches 13 bases. Germline CDR1 MNHEY, CDR2 SMNVEV (reference sequence). V trimming: 6 bases; J trimming: 4 bases; junction bases outside the gene matches: 9. The CDR3 has 16 amino acids. In DNA form, the CDR3 reads TGTGCCAGCAGCGGGACTAGCGGGACGCCCGCGTACGAGCAGTACTTC. Encoded protein: CASSGTSGTPAYEQYF.

The gene calls are TRBV5-1 and TRBJ2-2; D is uncertain. Germline V gene sequence: CDR1 SGHRS, CDR2 YFSETQ. The CDR3 runs 17 residues. V shed 0 bases and J shed 0 bases, with 12 bases lying between them. The CDR3 loop reads CASSLDETHANTGELFF. Written as DNA, the CDR3 is TGCGCCAGCAGCTTGGACGAGACTCACGCGAACACCGGGGAGCTGTTTTTT.

V usage is TRBV5-1 and J usage is TRBJ2-2; TRBD1 is a possible D gene (6 bases). The CDR3 is 16 residues long. The V end was cut by 4 bases, the J end by 0 bases, with 13 bases between. Germline lookup yields CDR1 SGHRS and CDR2 YFSETQ. The CDR3, as DNA: TGCGCCAGCAGCACCAACAGGGCCGCGAACACCGGGGAGCTGTTTTTT. Protein: CASSTNRAANTGELFF.

The rearrangement joins TRBV5-8 to TRBJ1-5; maybe TRBD1 (6 bases). CDR1 SGHTS and CDR2 YDEGEE come from the germline V gene. This CDR3 region has 17 residues. Trimming removed 0 bases from V and 3 bases from J, with 16 bases in between. In DNA form, the CDR3 reads TGTGCCAGCAGCTTGGCTGGCTTAGGGGGATTCAATCAGCCCCAGCATTTT. Amino acids: CASSLAGLGGFNQPQHF. The full variable domain, its missing parts supplied by reference TRBV5-8 and TRBJ1-5, is EAGVTQSPTHLIKTRGQQATLRCSPISGHTSVYWYQQALGLGLQFLLWYDEGEERNRGNFPPRFSGRQFPNYSSELNVNALELEDSALYLCASSLAGLGGFNQPQHFGDGTRLSIL.

The chain is built from TRBV4-1 and TRBJ1-2; the D gene is possibly TRBD1 (5 bases). This CDR3 comprises 15 residues. The V and J ends lost 0 bases and 4 bases respectively, with 12 bases between them. Germline V gene data show CDR1 as MGHRA and CDR2 as YSYEKL. The CDR3 DNA follows: TGCGCCAGCAGCCAAGAAAGAGGGGTTGCCTATGGCTACACCTTC. Its translation is CASSQERGVAYGYTF.

The J gene is TRBJ2-5, the V gene TRBV5-4; the match to TRBD2 covers 15 bases. The J call could be wrong; TRBJ2-7 is a better fit for the DNA end. This CDR3 is built from 17 residues. Germline values: CDR1 SGHNT, CDR2 YYREEE (reference sequence). This CDR3 is CASSPGLAGGFNYEQYF. The CDR3, as DNA: TGTGCCAGCAGCCCGGGACTAGCGGGAGGATTTAACTACGAGCAGTACTTC.

The V and J genes are TRBV11-1 and TRBJ2-1; the match to TRBD2 covers 7 bases. The germline gives CDR1 SGHAT, CDR2 FQDESV (reference sequence). CDR3 length equals 15 residues. V shed 5 bases and J 8 bases; nucleotides not matched to a gene: 12. The CDR3 reads CASSPELAIGDEQFF. CDR3 coding DNA: TGTGCCAGCAGCCCGGAACTAGCGATTGGCGATGAGCAGTTCTTC. Full variable domain (missing parts from reference TRBV11-1 and TRBJ2-1): EAEVAQSPRYKITEKSQAVAFWCDPISGHATLYWYRQILGQGPELLVQFQDESVVDDSQLPKDRFSAERLKGVDSTLKIQPAELGDSAMYLCASSPELAIGDEQFFGPGTRLTVL.

The V gene is TRBV25-1, the J gene TRBJ1-3; perhaps TRBD1 as D (5 bases). The germline CDR1 and CDR2 sequences are MGHDK and SYGVNS. CDR3 size: 13 residues. Between the trimmed V and J ends, which lost 7 bases and 6 bases, there was a span of 13 bases. The CDR3 DNA reads as TGTGCCAGCATTAGGACACGCATAAACACCATATATTTT. It yields the protein CASIRTRINTIYF.

This chain connects TRBV5-1 to TRBJ2-7; 9 bases are a match to TRBD1. The CDR3 spans 16 residues. V shed 0 bases and J 1 base; nucleotides not matched to a gene: 5. The germline V gene has CDR1 SGHRS and CDR2 YFSETQ. The CDR3 bases are TGCGCCAGCAGCTTGGAGGTGACAGGGGGTTCCTACGAGCAGTACTTC. Protein: CASSLEVTGGSYEQYF.

V gene TRBV27 combines with J gene TRBJ1-1; 8 nucleotides align to TRBD1. J lost 4 bases, V lost 5 bases, and 12 bases had no gene match. CDR3 length equals 16 residues. Germline V lookup: CDR1 MNHEY, CDR2 SMNVEV (reference sequence). CDR3 loop: CASSLSLGQGSTEAFF. The DNA for the CDR3 is TGTGCCAGCAGTCTCTCCCTCGGACAGGGCAGCACTGAAGCTTTCTTT.

The chain uses TRBV27 and TRBJ1-2; D is undetermined. Per germline, CDR1 MNHEY and CDR2 SMNVEV (reference sequence). The ends were cut back, 5 bases at V and 4 bases at J, with 8 bases in the middle. The CDR3 has 12 amino acids. CDR3 nucleotide sequence: TGTGCCAGCAGTATTGCTGGCTATGGCTACACCTTC. Amino acid sequence: CASSIAGYGYTF.

J is TRBJ2-4 and V is TRBV1; TRBD2, the D gene given by the table, was not confirmed from the DNA. TRBV1 constitutes a pseudogene. The CDR3 spans 17 residues. The CDR3 sequence: CTSSQGLAVPRGYIQYF. For the CDR3, the DNA is TGCACCAGCAGCCAAGGGCTAGCGGTTCCCCGGGGGTACATTCAGTACTTC.

The gene calls are TRBV2 and TRBJ2-1; 10 positions match TRBD2. The J segment lost 4 bases and the V segment lost 3 bases, leaving 9 bases of the junction unmatched. CDR1 SNHLY and CDR2 FYNNEI come from the germline V gene. The CDR3 loop spans 17 amino acids. The CDR3: CASSDLGGLAEYNEQFF. CDR3 coding DNA: TGTGCCAGCAGTGATCTCGGCGGACTAGCGGAATACAATGAGCAGTTCTTC.

In regard to this clone: This CDR3 is also generated by other DNA sequences in the sample. V gene TRBV27 combines with J gene TRBJ2-7; 8 nucleotides match TRBD1. Germline CDR1 MNHEY, CDR2 SMNVEV (reference sequence). This CDR3 comprises 14 residues. The ends lost 5 bases at V and 4 bases at J; junction bases unmatched: 7. The CDR3 DNA is TGTGCCAGCAGTCTAGGACAGGGAAATTACGAGCAGTACTTC. Encoded protein: CASSLGQGNYEQYF.

The CDR3 is CASSSTPNYEQYF. CDR3 DNA sequence: TGCGCCAGCAGCTCGACTCCGAACTACGAGCAGTACTTC. This sequence joins TRBV10-1 and TRBJ2-7; D gene unclear. The CDR3 covers 13 residues. V lost 6 bases, J lost 3 bases, and 12 bases lay in between. Per the germline V gene, CDR1 is WNHNN and CDR2 is SYGVQD (reference sequence).

This rearrangement joins TRBV15 to TRBJ2-7; 8 bases are shared with TRBD1. In germline, CDR1 is LNHNV, CDR2 YYDKDF (reference sequence). Losses at the gene ends were 4 bases for V and 1 base for J; bases not matched to a gene: 6. The CDR3 covers 15 residues. The CDR3 DNA follows: TGTGCCACCAGCATCTCAGGGACAGGATCCTACGAGCAGTACTTC. It specifies CATSISGTGSYEQYF.

Regarding this clone: Its ends do not fully match the called genes, so a read error is possible. The gene calls are TRBV6-5 and TRBJ2-2; D gene ambiguous. There are 15 residues in the CDR3. Per germline, CDR1 MNHEY and CDR2 SVGAGI. The CDR3 DNA follows: TGTGCCAGCAGTGACTCCCCGGTAAACACCGGGGAGCTGTTTTTT. Protein sequence: CASSDSPVNTGELFF.